The TCR beta chain under discussion was sequenced for a study of human T cells and chemical hapten exposure (dated by TCRdb to about 2021). At the level of the whole study: For sensitization, 2% DPC in acetone was applied to a 2 cm by 2 cm area of upper inner arm skin. Throughout the roughly 24-week study period, patients were also given weekly therapeutic DPC doses on the scalp. Patch tests used Finn chambers with 0.01% DPC on the upper back, scored after 6 days by International Contact Dermatitis Research Group standards. Alopecia areata with under or over 50% scalp involvement, alopecia totalis and alopecia universalis were represented in the patient cohort, which was mostly female. Libraries were pooled for sequencing, and variation in per-sample TCR yields was attributed mainly to small differences in library volumes within the pool. The study tracked peripheral blood TCR repertoire changes in vivo during primary and secondary sensitization to the hapten diphenylcyclopropenone (DPC) in alopecia patients. Patient blood was sampled pre-sensitization (week 0) and at 2, 6 and about 24 weeks after DPC sensitization. Approximately 28 alopecia patients gave blood for TCR sequencing at one to four time points (pre-sensitization, 2, 6 and 24 weeks).

Based on the germline V gene, the CDR1 and CDR2 sequences are WSHSY and SAAADI. V is trimmed back by 6 bases and J by 5 bases, and the junction contains 8 bases that no gene match accounts for. The CDR3 sequence holds 14 residues, the cysteine and phenylalanine included. CDR3 DNA only is kept here, 42 bases in frame from base 1. This clonotype occurred many times. Its antigen remains undetermined. Per-base quality was not reported, and no clone a single base away is much larger than it. The research as a whole found: After repeated subsampling, the strength of the expansion versus patch-test correlation and the threshold at which it became significant changed. Compared with pre-sensitization or healthy control sets, expanded TCRs formed significantly more large CDR3 similarity clusters, which is consistent with antigen-driven responses. The number of TCRs above 1 in 1000 frequency did not change with DPC sensitization; there was no evidence of global repertoire structure alterations. Because every patient had alopecia, a presumed autoimmune disease, the patients' immune response might differ from that of healthy individuals. The number of PT1 expanded TCRs positively correlated with patch test score, significant at thresholds 8, 16 and 32 but not 4.

The meaning of the sample's time point label: patch test 3, about 24 weeks after DPC sensitization. What this sample's treatment or condition label stands for: therapeutic diphenylcyclopropenone sensitization with weekly scalp DPC. At every patch-test visit, the blood draw took place before the patch test was put on. Patients were considered eligible if aged 18 to 70, diagnosed with alopecia and deemed suitable for DPC therapy, and patients were excluded if pregnant. Total RNA was isolated from unfractionated whole blood collected in Tempus Blood RNA tubes. Receptors were amplified or captured by RACE. The run used a NextSeq 500. Library preparation attached unique molecular identifiers to individual cDNA molecules for quantitative, reproducible TCR counting. Both TCR alpha and TCR beta chains were sequenced from each blood RNA sample. On the study's bioinformatics: A median of around 96,000 TCRs per sample was observed, with a range of 23,224 to 690,600. The Decombinator software suite was used to annotate V, J and CDR3 in the TCR reads. Every sample was subsampled to the same number of TCRs (28,000) for the PS versus PT1 abundance plots. TCRs were defined as expanded if absent before sensitization and observed at least eight times at the 2-week time point. TCRdb trimmed public reads at Q25 via fastp, called clones via MiXCR and kept in-frame beta chains. Rows are unified per CDR3 protein, each entry keeping the most common DNA and genes. The V and J calls, along with clone size, are taken from TCRdb and not from the paper's own processing. The sample includes roughly 71,000 distinct CDR3 sequences, with roughly 11% observed a single time. The top ten constitute 1.4% of the sample.

The sample here was whole blood, taken in connection with sensitization to the hapten diphenylcyclopropenone (DPC). The receptor was derived from a woman aged 45 to 65 with alopecia areata. Some clones in this sample may be carry-over from other donors' samples. This chain is built from TRBV10-2 and TRBJ2-7; 9 central bases correspond to TRBD1. The nucleotides read TGCGCCAGCAGGTGGGGACAGGGCTACGACGAGCAGTACTTC. Its protein reads: CASRWGQGYDEQYF.